The rows below give T cell receptor beta chains drawn from one sample of a study of T cell responses to AZD1222 COVID-19 vaccine. Profiling relied on immunoSEQ multiplex PCR, and the TCRdb table lists in-frame clones only, not all of them. The table has some 170,000 clones, 92% seen once. The sample was peripheral blood, taken 28 days after the second AZD1222 dose. These receptors came from an adult who received the AZD1222 COVID-19 vaccine. Each CDR3 is given with its conserved first and last residue. The D gene is left open where the match is weak. Some rows mark clone size as missing; the rest say once, few, many or name a class of expanded clone.

D gene: NA; J gene: TRBJ2-7; clone size: NA; V gene: TRBV7-9; CDR3 DNA: TGTGCCAGCAGCTTAAATTCCGGTTCGTTTGAGCAGTACTTC; CDR3 protein: CASSLNSGSFEQYF
D gene: TRBD1; J gene: TRBJ1-2; clone size: NA; V gene: TRBV7-9; CDR3 DNA: TGTGCCAGCAGCTTAGGTGTGGGACAGGGGGACTATGGCTACACCTTC; CDR3 protein: CASSLGVGQGDYGYTF
D gene: NA; J gene: TRBJ1-2; clone size: NA; V gene: TRBV27; CDR3 DNA: TGTGCCAGCACACGAGGCTACACCTTC; CDR3 protein: CASTRGYTF
D gene: NA; J gene: TRBJ2-2; clone size: NA; V gene: TRBV5-6; CDR3 DNA: TGTGCCAGCAGCTTGTTGGCGCAGGGGGGAACCGGGGAGCTGTTTTTT; CDR3 protein: CASSLLAQGGTGELFF
D gene: TRBD1; J gene: TRBJ1-5; clone size: NA; V gene: TRBV12-5; CDR3 DNA: TGTGCTAGTGGTCACCCCACGTCGGGACAGGGGATCCGGGGGCCCCAGCATTTT; CDR3 protein: CASGHPTSGQGIRGPQHF
D gene: NA; J gene: TRBJ1-2; clone size: NA; V gene: TRBV7-9; CDR3 DNA: TGTGCCAGCAGCTCTATCACAGGTGGCTACACCTTC; CDR3 protein: CASSSITGGYTF
D gene: NA; J gene: TRBJ2-7; clone size: NA; V gene: TRBV6-6; CDR3 DNA: TGTGCCAGCAGTTACGGGCTTCTAGGGGAGCAGTACTTC; CDR3 protein: CASSYGLLGEQYF
D gene: TRBD2; J gene: TRBJ2-7; clone size: once; V gene: TRBV7-6; CDR3 DNA: TGTGCCAGCAGCCTTAGCGGGGGCCCCCTCTACGAGCAGTACTTC; CDR3 protein: CASSLSGGPLYEQYF
D gene: NA; J gene: TRBJ1-1; clone size: NA; V gene: TRBV19; CDR3 DNA: TGTGCCAGTAGTATGAAACTGTCGAACACTGAAGCTTTCTTT; CDR3 protein: CASSMKLSNTEAFF
D gene: NA; J gene: TRBJ1-1; clone size: NA; V gene: TRBV16; CDR3 DNA: TGTGCCAGCAGCCAATACAGGCAGACTGAAGCTTTCTTT; CDR3 protein: CASSQYRQTEAFF